This T cell receptor (beta chain) was identified in a study of CD8 T cells in Susac syndrome. Study results and limitations: In its TCR sequencing and HLA analysis, the study acknowledged that the number of individuals was relatively small.

Germline assignment: CDR1 SNHLY and CDR2 FYNNEI. The CDR3 is 13 residues long. V was shortened by 7 bases and J by 9 bases, with 16 bases between the two germline ends. TEMRA cells were enriched by FACS, and CD4+ and CD8+ T cells were negatively isolated. In its sample, this clonotype was seen once. What it binds is unknown. The RNA input was about 0.45 to 1 ug, and it was reverse transcribed with random hexamers. Amplification of TCR beta CDR3 was carried out by immunoSEQ multiplex PCR, which covered 54 Vbeta and 13 Jbeta segments. TCRdb ran MiXCR on the immunoSEQ multiplex PCR reads and lists one entry per CDR3 protein. The sample includes some 120,000 distinct CDR3 sequences, roughly 93% of them seen just once.

Sequenced material: CD8+ T cells from PBMCs. V usage is TRBV2 and J usage is TRBJ2-1; D is unresolved. The sequence was collected from a human donor with multiple sclerosis. The CDR3 DNA reads as TGTGCCAGCACCCGACCGTCCCTTGTTGAGCAGTTCTTC. It is translated as CASTRPSLVEQFF. The full variable domain, rest sourced from reference TRBV2 and TRBJ2-1, is EPEVTQTPSHQVTQMGQEVILRCVPISNHLYFYWYRQILGQKVEFLVSFYNNEISEKSEIFDDQFSVERPDGSNFTLKIRSTKLEDSAMYFCASTRPSLVEQFFGPGTRLTVL.